The present T cell receptor (beta chain) was sequenced within a study of T cells after yellow fever vaccination (dated by TCRdb to the late 2010s). Study-level background: Libraries from fractions with low cell numbers were prepared with the SMART-Seq v4 Ultra Low Input RNA kit. Bulk TCR alpha and beta repertoires were sequenced longitudinally to track T-cell clones before and after primary and booster YFV17D yellow fever vaccination. Two healthy male donors, one aged 18 to 29 and one aged 30 to 40 years, made up the cohort. Bulk PBMC replicates and cell subsets were isolated from blood drawn at multiple timepoints before and after both primary and secondary immunization. What the authors observed across the whole study: Computational filtering was needed because FACS-sorted repertoires could contain abundant contaminating clonotypes from the bulk population. Compared with the primary T-cell response, the secondary T-cell response was weaker but faster, peaking on day 5 rather than day 15. A small fraction of clonotypes showed up in both the CD4 and CD8 compartments, probably as a result of convergent recombination. Most clones expanded after primary vaccination were re-detected after the booster (almost 97% of CD4 and approximately 85% of CD8), suggesting broad memory maintenance. Only a couple of donors were included in the study, so the extent to which the findings can be generalized is limited.

The sequencer listed for this sample is Illumina NovaSeq 6000. TCR cDNA was synthesized by 5'RACE template switching, which introduced a universal primer site and unique molecular identifiers. cDNA synthesis was primed from both the TCR alpha and TCR beta constant segments. Two PCR steps were used to amplify libraries, with sample barcodes and sequencing adapters being added in the second step. Sequencing of the libraries was done on either Illumina HiSeq 2500 (2x100 bp) or NovaSeq (2x150 bp). Turning to the authors' computational methods: MIGEC was used to demultiplex reads and collapse the reads into UMI consensus sequences, and MiXCR was used for V(D)J alignment. Clonotypes responding to the vaccine were identified with edgeR on replicate PBMC samples, with the criteria of FDR below 0.01 and a log2 fold change above 5 up to day 15. Each bulk clonotype received a CD4 or CD8 identity based on whether the sequenced CD4 or CD8 repertoire contained that clonotype at higher abundance. TCRdb redid the processing of the public reads, applying fastp at Q25 and MiXCR, and retained in-frame beta chains. CDR3 protein sequences are deduplicated, and each keeps its most common genes and DNA. The V and J calls shown here were made by TCRdb, not taken from the authors' results. Across this sample there are 120,000 or so distinct CDR3 sequences, with over 12% seen only once. The ten largest clones represent 35% to 45% of the sample.

This clonotype was counted only a few times. Its antigen remains undetermined. No much larger clonotype is one base removed from it; base qualities were not supplied. CDR1 SGHKS and CDR2 YYEKEE were looked up in the germline V gene (reference sequence). V lost 2 bases and J lost 10 bases, and the count of bases not matched to a germline gene is 7. There are 14 amino acids in the CDR3, from cysteine to phenylalanine inclusive. Only the CDR3 portion is preserved as DNA: 42 bases, with reading frame beginning at the first base. This specimen's treatment or condition label, per the study, means: live attenuated yellow fever vaccine strain. PBMCs were isolated from peripheral blood using a standard Ficoll-Paque protocol. Dynabeads CD4 and CD8 positive selection kits were used to isolate CD4 and CD8 T-cell fractions. TriZol was used to extract RNA from bulk PBMCs, from CD4 and CD8 fractions, and from dextramer-positive and dextramer-negative fractions.

This receptor was taken from a man aged 18 to 30 who received the YFV17D yellow fever vaccine. The starting material was CD8+ T cells sorted from PBMCs, obtained 5 days after the yellow fever booster vaccination. The chain employs TRBV5-5 and TRBJ2-1, with 9 bases in between that match TRBD2. The DNA sequence follows: TGTGCCAGCAGCTTCCGATTTAGCGGGGGAGAGCAGTTCTTC. It codes for CASSFRFSGGEQFF.